The clone carrying this TCR beta chain turned up a few times. The antigen is not known. The data were obtained in a study of T-cell reconstitution after alpha-beta-depleted transplantation in children. Study results and caveats: Counts and diversity of T cells one year after transplant came mostly from newly produced T cells. At around two months after transplant, the alpha-beta T cells were reportedly derived from several hundred expanded clones that came from non-depleted graft cells.

This sample's TCRbeta library carried unique molecular identifier barcodes. MiXCR, run by TCRdb on the PCR reads, gives a single entry per CDR3 protein. The repertoire holds 440,000 or so distinct CDR3 sequences, with 43% as singletons. This TCR came from a girl aged 2-10 years with aplastic anemia, due to receive a stem cell transplant. The sequencing used PBMCs, collected before TCRalphabeta/CD19-depleted stem cell transplant.

The CDR3 nucleotides are TGTGCCAGCAGCCTAATGCCGGGACAGGCCTACACAGATACGCAGTATTTT. It translates to CASSLMPGQAYTDTQYF. The chain carries TRBV12-3 or TRBV12-4 and TRBJ2-3; 8 bases are shared with TRBD1. The J segment lost 2 bases and the V segment lost 6 bases, leaving 13 bases of the junction unmatched. CDR3 length: 17 amino acids.